This T cell receptor beta chain emerged from a study of blood T cell repertoires in COVID-19. Study summary: Samples taken during acute and convalescent COVID-19 were collected in the United States, Italy and Spain.

Germline-derived CDR1 and CDR2 are SEHNR and FQNEAQ (reference sequence). This CDR3 is 15 amino acids long. Trimming took off 0 bases at V and 4 bases at J, with 10 bases between the two ends. In the study's own analysis: Amplification of reference gene primers was used by the study to estimate nucleated cell counts. This table comes from immunoSEQ multiplex PCR, and its TCRdb copy is limited to in-frame clones, with some not included. V and J calls and clone size are given by that table; D and trimming were obtained from the DNA. In the table there are over 450,000 clones, 80% to 90% of which are singletons. Followed over time, Seattle patients had been enrolled while infection was active.

The rearrangement links TRBV7-9 to TRBJ2-1; D is perhaps TRBD2 (5 bases). Sequencing was done on a sample of peripheral blood. This clonotype was obtained from a man between 18 and 35 years old with COVID-19, enrolled during active disease. DNA of the CDR3: TGTGCCAGCAGCTTAGCCCTAGCTCTTTACAATGAGCAGTTCTTC. Protein product: CASSLALALYNEQFF.